Listed here is a single T cell receptor (beta chain). What it binds is not known. This sample stems from a study of shared clonotypes between healthy human individuals. The deep-level immunoSEQ assay was used. Clones were sequenced by immunoSEQ multiplex PCR, and TCRdb holds only the in-frame ones, with some missing. The table records over a million clones, 75% to 85% of them present only once. The study enrolled healthy HIV-negative adults without recent acute infections or vaccinations as donors. Study results and caveats: Donor scarcity curtailed the genetic and exposure-history diversity represented herein. Relative to their counterparts shared across all four donors, non-shared clonotypes exhibited diminished generation probabilities.

This CDR3 has 15 amino acids. Germline CDR1 SGDLS, CDR2 YYNGEE. Losses at the gene ends were 4 bases for V and 4 bases for J; bases not matched to a gene: 10. The specimen was memory CD4+ T cells from PBMCs. Subset reported: CD45RA-negative fraction. V is TRBV9 and J is TRBJ1-2; TRBD1 aligns across 7 bases. This receptor was taken from a man aged 18 to 30 in good health. Some clones in this sample may be carry-over from other donors' samples. DNA of the CDR3: TGTGCCAGCAGCCGAGAGGAAGGGGGCTCCTATGGCTACACCTTC. This translates into CASSREEGGSYGYTF.